The 30 T cell receptor beta chains presented below share a single source sample, sequenced in a study of vaccination and CD4 T cells after COVID-19. These receptors are not linked to any known antigen. Cultured CD4+ T-cell DNA underwent Oncomine TCR Beta short-read sequencing. TCRdb redid the calling of the PCR reads with MiXCR, one entry per CDR3 protein. The sample has about 26,000 distinct CDR3 sequences; roughly two fifths are singletons. Treatment noted: approximately 10-day PBMC culture with coronavirus spike peptide pools or control peptides (ViraFEST assay). The sequencing input was CD4+ T cells from blood, cultured in vitro. These TCRs come from a human donor who had recovered from COVID-19.

J is TRBJ2-1 and V is TRBV5-1; D is possibly TRBD2 (6 bases). V was trimmed by 2 bases and J by 3 bases, leaving 12 bases between them. CDR1 and CDR2 (germline): SGHRS, YFSETQ. This CDR3 is 15 amino acids long. CDR3 amino acids: CASSLGGGDYNEQFF. CDR3 DNA sequence: TGCGCCAGCAGCTTAGGTGGCGGGGACTACAATGAGCAGTTCTTC.

The sample holds a few counts of this clonotype. The J gene is TRBJ2-7, the V gene TRBV20-1; D unclear. V was trimmed by 7 bases and J by 3 bases, leaving 16 bases between them. Germline lookup yields CDR1 DFQATT and CDR2 SNEGSKA (reference sequence). The CDR3 is 13 residues long. The CDR3 bases are TGCAGTGTTACGGATTCATCCCACTACGAGCAGTACTTC. This gives the protein CSVTDSSHYEQYF.

This chain joins TRBV18 and TRBJ2-7, with D maybe TRBD1 (6 bases). CDR3 length: 16 amino acids. CDR1 KGHSH and CDR2 LQKENI come from the germline V gene. V was shortened by 4 bases and J by 3 bases, with 19 bases between the two germline ends. DNA of the CDR3: TGTGCCAGCTCACGGGCAGGGGAAGTTAGAGGCTACGAGCAGTACTTC. It encodes CASSRAGEVRGYEQYF.

This clonotype was found a few times. The chain couples TRBV6-5 to TRBJ1-5, with D uncertain. This CDR3 has 14 residues. Trimming shortened V by 3 bases and J by 5 bases, and 11 bases separated the two germline ends. The germline V gene has CDR1 MNHEY and CDR2 SVGAGI. Written as DNA, the CDR3 is TGTGCCAGCAGTTATTCACACCGGGATCAGCCCCAGCATTTT. Residues: CASSYSHRDQPQHF.

The chain recombines TRBV10-3 with TRBJ2-7; 8 bases are a match to TRBD1. CDR3 size: 13 residues. J gave up 3 bases and V 6 bases, and 4 bases lay outside the gene matches. Germline values: CDR1 ENHRY, CDR2 SYGVKD. The DNA of the CDR3 is TGTGCCATCAGCTCCGGACAGGGCTACGAGCAGTACTTC. This translates into CAISSGQGYEQYF.

This clonotype appeared a few times. The chain carries TRBV5-1 and TRBJ2-5; 12 bases line up with TRBD2. Losses at the gene ends were 7 bases for V and 2 bases for J; bases not matched to a gene: 6. The CDR3 length is 15 residues. Looked up from germline, CDR1 is SGHRS and CDR2 is YFSETQ. CDR3 in DNA: TGCGCCAGCTCCGCCCTAGCGGGAGGGCAAGAGACCCAGTACTTC. As protein: CASSALAGGQETQYF.

V and J are TRBV15 and TRBJ2-1; 9 bases agree with TRBD2. Germline CDR1 and CDR2: LNHNV and YYDKDF (reference sequence). The CDR3 covers 16 residues. The V segment lost 0 bases and the J segment 7 bases; nucleotides outside the gene matches: 7. The chain's CDR3 is CATSRDGGSGRNEQFF. The CDR3 DNA is TGTGCCACCAGCAGAGATGGGGGTAGCGGGAGAAATGAGCAGTTCTTC.

CDR3 sequence: CASSIRPPEEGFEQYF. CDR3 DNA: TGTGCCAGTAGTATCAGGCCGCCGGAGGAGGGATTCGAGCAGTACTTC. The rearrangement joins TRBV19 to TRBJ2-7, with a weak D call TRBD2 (6 bases). The CDR3 contains 16 residues. The germline CDR1 and CDR2 sequences are LNHDA and SQIVND (reference sequence). The V end was cut by 3 bases, the J end by 6 bases, with 21 bases between.

The chain combines TRBV27 with TRBJ2-3; no clear D gene. V dropped 5 bases and J dropped 2 bases, with 8 bases sitting between them. Germline lookup yields CDR1 MNHEY and CDR2 SMNVEV (reference sequence). The CDR3 sequence is 13 residues long. This CDR3 is CASSHRTTDTQYF. In DNA form, the CDR3 reads TGTGCCAGCAGTCACCGGACCACAGATACGCAGTATTTT.

The genes are TRBV12-3 or TRBV12-4 and TRBJ2-5; weak D call: TRBD1 (6 bases). This CDR3 contains 14 residues. Trimming left V 8 bases short and J 5 bases short, with 18 bases between. CDR3 region: CASSGAVMGETQYF. CDR3 bases: TGTGCCAGCTCAGGGGCCGTTATGGGGGAGACCCAGTACTTC.

This clonotype appeared a few times. This chain connects TRBV5-1 to TRBJ2-6, with D possibly being TRBD1 (6 bases). This CDR3 has 16 residues. V lost 4 bases and J 2 bases, leaving 13 bases between the germline ends. From germline, CDR1 is SGHRS and CDR2 YFSETQ. The DNA of the CDR3 is TGCGCCAGCAGCGAACAGGGTTGGGCTGGGGCCAACGTCCTGACTTTC. Encoded protein: CASSEQGWAGANVLTF.

The rearrangement uses TRBV15 and TRBJ2-4, with TRBD1 matching 10 bases. The CDR3 runs to 15 residues. Germline trimming cut 1 base from V and 7 bases from J; bases unmatched to any gene: 4. The germline gives CDR1 LNHNV, CDR2 YYDKDF (reference sequence). The CDR3 coding sequence is TGTGCCACCAGCAGAGGACGGGGACAGGGGAACATTCAGTACTTC. Its translation: CATSRGRGQGNIQYF.

This clonotype was picked up a small number of times. The chain couples TRBV20-1 to TRBJ2-7; 8 nucleotides agree with TRBD1. V was pared by 0 bases and J by 5 bases, with 9 bases of the junction left unmatched. The germline gives CDR1 DFQATT, CDR2 SNEGSKA (reference sequence). CDR3 size: 15 residues. The CDR3 spells CSARDFTGGLHEQYF. CDR3 in DNA: TGCAGTGCTAGAGATTTCACAGGGGGTCTTCACGAGCAGTACTTC.

This chain links TRBV6-5 with TRBJ1-1; D gene uncertain. Germline CDR1 and CDR2: MNHEY and SVGAGI. V shed 2 bases and J shed 5 bases, with 3 bases lying between them. CDR3 length: 11 amino acids. In DNA, the CDR3 is TGTGCCAGCAGTTACCGGACTGAAGCTTTCTTT. Encoded protein: CASSYRTEAFF.

This rearrangement joins TRBV28 to TRBJ1-1; 9 bases align to TRBD1. V lost 5 bases to trimming and J lost 5 bases; unmatched junction nucleotides: 9. From germline, CDR1 is MDHEN and CDR2 SYDVKM. This CDR3 spans 15 amino acids. The CDR3 nucleotides read TGTGCCAGCAGTGTACTTGGGACAGGGAGTACTGAAGCTTTCTTT. It encodes CASSVLGTGSTEAFF.

The gene calls are TRBV10-1 and TRBJ2-7; a weak D match, TRBD1 (6 bases). V lost 3 bases and J 2 bases, leaving 17 bases between the germline ends. The germline V gene has CDR1 WNHNN and CDR2 SYGVQD (reference sequence). The CDR3 is 16 amino acids. The CDR3: CASSDLFGGQPYEQYF. CDR3 bases: TGCGCCAGCAGTGATCTTTTTGGAGGACAGCCCTACGAGCAGTACTTC.

V is TRBV7-8 and J is TRBJ2-7; D assignment may be TRBD1 or TRBD2 (5 bases each). V lost 5 bases and J 2 bases, leaving 13 bases between the germline ends. The CDR3 spans 14 residues. Germline assignment: CDR1 SGHVS and CDR2 FQNEAQ. CDR3 sequence (DNA): TGTGCCAGCAGCGTCGGGACCGCCACCTACGAGCAGTACTTC. It encodes CASSVGTATYEQYF.

This clonotype showed up just a few times. V usage is TRBV10-3 and J usage is TRBJ2-7; D unclear. CDR1 and CDR2 (germline): ENHRY, SYGVKD. The CDR3 consists of 11 residues. V lost 6 bases and J lost 5, with 8 bases in between. The CDR3 loop is CAIRRSDEQYF. The CDR3 nucleotides read TGTGCCATCAGGAGGTCGGACGAGCAGTACTTC.

The V gene is TRBV6-1, the J gene TRBJ2-5; 10 bases agree with TRBD1. This CDR3 spans 15 amino acids. Unmatched junction bases numbered 8, after V lost 6 bases and J lost 4 bases. From germline, CDR1 is MNHNS and CDR2 SASEGT. The CDR3 DNA follows: TGTGCCAGCAGGATCCGGGACAGGGGTTCAGAGACCCAGTACTTC. Amino acid sequence: CASRIRDRGSETQYF.

This clonotype came up a few times. The chain recombines TRBV20-1 with TRBJ2-7; D remains ambiguous. Trimming removed 3 bases at V and 5 bases at J, with 11 bases between. Germline-derived CDR1 and CDR2 are DFQATT and SNEGSKA (reference sequence). This CDR3 is 12 amino acids long. The CDR3 region is CSARYWDNEQYF. CDR3 DNA: TGCAGTGCTAGGTACTGGGATAACGAGCAGTACTTC.

The rearrangement joins TRBV7-9 to TRBJ2-1, with 8 positions matching TRBD1. Germline V gene lookup returns CDR1 SEHNR and CDR2 FQNEAQ (reference sequence). The CDR3 has 15 residues. With V trimmed by 2 bases and J by 6 bases, 6 bases remained unmatched. The chain's CDR3 is CASSLTGGRINEQFF. CDR3 nucleotides: TGTGCCAGCAGCTTAACAGGGGGGCGAATCAATGAGCAGTTCTTC.

The chain couples TRBV28 to TRBJ2-7; tentative D call: TRBD2 (6 bases). Trimming shortened V by 5 bases and J by 5 bases, and 16 bases separated the two germline ends. The CDR3 has 14 residues. Looked up from germline, CDR1 is MDHEN and CDR2 is SYDVKM. This chain's CDR3 is CASSPDLRGHEQYF. The DNA for the CDR3 is TGTGCCAGCAGTCCAGACTTGCGGGGCCACGAGCAGTACTTC.

In nucleotides, the CDR3 is TGTGCCAGCAGCGCTTCACGGGCGGGGGGCCAATCCTACGAGCAGTACTTC. Translating gives CASSASRAGGQSYEQYF. The V and J genes are TRBV7-9 and TRBJ2-7; 8 nucleotides line up with TRBD2. The CDR3 contains 17 residues. CDR1 and CDR2 from the germline V gene are SEHNR and FQNEAQ (reference sequence). J was trimmed by 1 base and V by 5 bases; bases with no gene match: 13.

The sample holds a few counts of this clonotype. The chain combines TRBV6-1 with TRBJ1-3; no clear D gene. Trimming pared 7 bases from V and 1 base from J, leaving 11 bases between. CDR1 MNHNS and CDR2 SASEGT come from the germline V gene. This CDR3 region has 14 residues. The CDR3 DNA reads as TGTGCCAGCAAAGACTTCTGGTCTGGAAACACCATATATTTT. Its protein is CASKDFWSGNTIYF.

The genes are TRBV2 and TRBJ2-7; TRBD1 might be the D (5 bases). The ends were cut back, 1 base at V and 0 bases at J, with 7 bases in the middle. CDR3 length: 14 residues. Germline CDR1 SNHLY, CDR2 FYNNEI. The CDR3, as DNA: TGTGCCAGCAGTGAAGACAGGCTCTCCTACGAGCAGTACTTC. Translated: CASSEDRLSYEQYF.

The chain is built from TRBV20-1 and TRBJ1-1; perhaps TRBD1 as D (6 bases). Germline CDR1 is DFQATT and CDR2 is SNEGSKA (reference sequence). This CDR3 comprises 15 residues. Between the trimmed V and J ends, which lost 6 bases and 1 base, there was a span of 18 bases. The CDR3 DNA reads as TGCAGTGCCCTCAACCCCAGGGGAGGGAACACTGAAGCTTTCTTT. This translates into CSALNPRGGNTEAFF.

The rearrangement joins TRBV20-1 to TRBJ2-3; D ambiguous. Trimming stripped 3 bases from V and 4 bases from J, with 2 bases between. CDR3 length: 10 residues. From germline, CDR1 is DFQATT and CDR2 SNEGSKA (reference sequence). CDR3 in DNA: TGCAGTGCTAGCTCAGATACGCAGTATTTT. Its protein is CSASSDTQYF.

The chain is built from TRBV7-2 and TRBJ1-2; 12 nucleotides line up with TRBD1. Germline CDR1 reads SGHTA; CDR2 reads FQGNSA. This CDR3 contains 14 residues. After removal of 5 bases from V and 3 bases from J, the junction contained 1 base not matched to a gene. CDR3: CASSRDRGHYGYTF. The CDR3 DNA reads TGTGCCAGCAGCCGGGACAGGGGGCACTATGGCTACACCTTC.

This chain connects TRBV12-3 or TRBV12-4 to TRBJ2-1; D is ambiguous. This CDR3 spans 14 amino acids. The V and J ends lost 8 bases and 0 bases respectively, with 11 bases between them. CDR3 coding DNA: TGTGCCAGCGGTGGTTGGGTCTCCTACAATGAGCAGTTCTTC. As protein: CASGGWVSYNEQFF.

CDR3 sequence (DNA): TGCAGTGCTAGAGATGGGCCGAACTATGGCTACACCTTC. Its translation is CSARDGPNYGYTF. V gene TRBV20-1 combines with J gene TRBJ1-2; D gene uncertain. Germline CDR1 reads DFQATT; CDR2 reads SNEGSKA (reference sequence). The CDR3 length is 13 residues. Between the trimmed V and J ends, which lost 0 bases and 2 bases, there was a span of 7 bases.